This T cell receptor beta chain came from a study of blood T cell repertoires in COVID-19. Whole-study context: T cells, B-cell-depleted T cells, or PBMCs provided the cDNA or gDNA that served as material.

With V trimmed by 2 bases and J by 4 bases, 2 bases remained unmatched. Germline V gene lookup returns CDR1 MGHRA and CDR2 YSYEKL. The CDR3 runs to 15 residues. Profiling relied on immunoSEQ multiplex PCR, and the TCRdb table lists in-frame clones only, not all of them. The sample includes about 210,000 clones, 80% to 90% of them seen just once. Material: PBMCs or T cells enriched from blood (not recorded which). The TCR sequence derives from a woman in her thirties or forties with acute COVID-19. This chain links TRBV4-1 with TRBJ1-5, with 10 bases that match TRBD1. The CDR3, as DNA: TGCGCCAGCAGCCAATGGACAGGGGGTAATCAGCCCCAGCATTTT. Translation: CASSQWTGGNQPQHF.